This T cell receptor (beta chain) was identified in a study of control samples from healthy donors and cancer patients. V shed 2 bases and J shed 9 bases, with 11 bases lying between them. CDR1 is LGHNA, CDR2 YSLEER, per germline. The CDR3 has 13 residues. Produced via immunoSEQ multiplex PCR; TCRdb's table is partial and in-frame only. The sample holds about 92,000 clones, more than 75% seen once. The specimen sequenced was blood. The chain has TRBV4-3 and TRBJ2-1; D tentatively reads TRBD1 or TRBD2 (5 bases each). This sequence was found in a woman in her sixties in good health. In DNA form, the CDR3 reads TGCGCCAGCAGCCAACTGGGGGTGGGTGAGCAGTTCTTC. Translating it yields CASSQLGVGEQFF.